Each of the 5 T cell receptor beta chains below was sequenced from the same sample in a study of T cell responses to AZD1222 COVID-19 vaccine. Sequencing used immunoSEQ multiplex PCR; TCRdb keeps in-frame clones, though not all of them. The table shows under 100,000 clones, with 85% to 95% occurring only once. Here the sequenced sample was peripheral blood, taken on day 0 of AZD1222 vaccination. These receptor sequences come from an adult in good health.

The chain carries TRBV5-1 and TRBJ2-6; D may correspond to TRBD1 or TRBD2 (5 bases each). Deletions cut 1 base from V and 2 bases from J, with 7 bases between. CDR3 length: 15 amino acids. The germline CDR1 and CDR2 sequences are SGHRS and YFSETQ. CDR3 amino acids: CASSLRDPGANVLTF. CDR3 bases: TGCGCCAGCAGCTTGCGGGACCCTGGGGCCAACGTCCTGACTTTC. The full variable domain, completed using reference TRBV5-1 and TRBJ2-6, is KAGVTQTPRYLIKTRGQQVTLSCSPISGHRSVSWYQQTPGQGLQFLFEYFSETQRNKGNFPGRFSGRQFSNSRSEMNVSTLELGDSALYLCASSLRDPGANVLTFGAGSRLTVL.

The chain combines TRBV15 with TRBJ2-1; either TRBD1 or TRBD2 may fit D (5 bases each). The CDR3 has 17 amino acids. The germline gives CDR1 LNHNV, CDR2 YYDKDF (reference sequence). V gave up 1 base and J gave up 6 bases, with 19 bases separating them. For the CDR3, the DNA is TGTGCCACCAGCAGAGTGACCGTCGGGGTAAGGGGCAATGAGCAGTTCTTC. This gives the protein CATSRVTVGVRGNEQFF.

The rearrangement joins TRBV11-2 to TRBJ2-7, with 7 nucleotides matching TRBD1. Germline V gene lookup returns CDR1 SGHAT and CDR2 FQNNGV. The CDR3 is 15 amino acids. The ends lost 0 bases at V and 4 bases at J; junction bases unmatched: 6. CDR3 DNA sequence: TGTGCCAGCAGCTTAGATCCGAGACAGGGATACGAGCAGTACTTC. Amino acid sequence: CASSLDPRQGYEQYF.

A single count supports this clone. The J gene is TRBJ1-6, the V gene TRBV5-4, with D possibly being TRBD1 (6 bases). The CDR3 loop spans 15 amino acids. V was shortened by 5 bases and J by 7 bases, with 16 bases between the two germline ends. Germline V gives CDR1 SGHNT, CDR2 YYREEE (reference sequence). CDR3: CASRPNRDRNSPLHF. CDR3 sequence (DNA): TGTGCCAGCAGACCCAACAGGGATCGGAATTCACCCCTCCACTTT.

This clone was seen only once. The V and J genes are TRBV5-1 and TRBJ1-4; a possible D gene is TRBD1 (6 bases). CDR1 is SGHRS and CDR2 is YFSETQ in the germline V gene. Trimming removed 4 bases at V and 3 bases at J, with 16 bases between. There are 16 residues in the CDR3. The CDR3 region has the DNA TGCGCCAGCAGCGTGTCTCAGGGGCCCGCTAATGAAAAACTGTTTTTT. Its protein product is CASSVSQGPANEKLFF.